The 15 T cell receptor beta chains below all came from one sample that was sequenced in a study of blood T cell repertoires in COVID-19. Generated by immunoSEQ multiplex PCR, the TCRdb table keeps only in-frame clones and is missing some. The data contain roughly 250,000 clones, 80% to 90% of them singletons. Specimen: PBMCs or T cells enriched from blood (not recorded which). Receptor source: a woman aged 30 to 39 who had recovered from COVID-19.

This chain links TRBV24-1 with TRBJ1-1, with D unresolved. Trimming took off 8 bases at V and 4 bases at J, with 13 bases between the two ends. The CDR3 is made up of 13 amino acids. Germline V gene lookup returns CDR1 KGHDR and CDR2 SFDVKD. The CDR3 nucleotides read TGTGCCACCAAGAAGGGAGGCGGCACTGAAGCTTTCTTT. Amino acid sequence: CATKKGGGTEAFF.

The chain combines TRBV12-5 with TRBJ1-2, with 8 bases lining up with TRBD1. The CDR3 is made up of 18 amino acids. Germline V CDR1 and CDR2: LGHNT, FRNRAP. V shed 2 bases, J shed 1 base, and the junction held 12 bases outside the gene matches. The CDR3 region is CASGLTRTGWDFNYGYTF. The CDR3 DNA follows: TGTGCTAGTGGTTTGACCCGGACAGGGTGGGACTTTAACTATGGCTACACCTTC.

This clone was counted a single time. The rearrangement joins TRBV27 to TRBJ2-7; D perhaps matches TRBD2 (6 bases). The length of the CDR3 is 13 residues. V lost 4 bases and J lost 5, with 12 bases in between. Germline lookup yields CDR1 MNHEY and CDR2 SMNVEV (reference sequence). This CDR3 reads CASSSWRAHEQYF. CDR3 coding DNA: TGTGCCAGCAGTTCTTGGAGGGCCCACGAGCAGTACTTC.

The chain employs TRBV27 and TRBJ1-5; 7 bases are a match to TRBD1. J was trimmed by 7 bases and V by 1 base; bases with no gene match: 4. CDR3 length equals 14 residues. Germline lookup yields CDR1 MNHEY and CDR2 SMNVEV (reference sequence). CDR3 DNA: TGTGCCAGCAGTTTATACAGGGGTGGCCAGCCCCAGCATTTT. This gives the protein CASSLYRGGQPQHF.

This chain uses TRBV10-3 with TRBJ2-5; 7 positions match TRBD1. V shed 5 bases and J 1 base; nucleotides not matched to a gene: 4. The germline CDR1 and CDR2 sequences are ENHRY and SYGVKD. This CDR3 comprises 14 residues. In DNA form, the CDR3 reads TGTGCCATCAGTTCCGACAGGGCCCAAGAGACCCAGTACTTC. It yields the protein CAISSDRAQETQYF.

J is TRBJ2-5 and V is TRBV12-3 or TRBV12-4, with D unresolved. Trimming shortened V by 4 bases and J by 4 bases, and 7 bases separated the two germline ends. The length of the CDR3 is 12 residues. CDR3 sequence (DNA): TGTGCCAGCAGTTACGTGGCAGAGACCCAGTACTTC. It codes for CASSYVAETQYF.

Only one count was recorded for this clone. J is TRBJ1-1 and V is TRBV5-4, with D possibly matching TRBD1 (6 bases). The V gene's germline CDR1 is SGHNT and CDR2 YYREEE (reference sequence). The ends were cut back, 3 bases at V and 6 bases at J, with 12 bases in the middle. The CDR3 is 13 amino acids. The CDR3 loop reads CASSSATGSEAFF. Written as DNA, the CDR3 is TGTGCCAGCAGCTCGGCAACAGGGTCTGAAGCTTTCTTT.

The DNA of the CDR3 is TGTGCCAGCAGCCAAGACCGGGGGGGGGACTATGGCTACACCTTC. As protein: CASSQDRGGDYGYTF. This chain links TRBV4-2 with TRBJ1-2, with D possibly matching TRBD1 (5 bases). This CDR3 region has 15 residues. V was trimmed by 0 bases and J by 3 bases, leaving 11 bases between them. CDR1 and CDR2 from the germline V gene are LGHNA and YNFKEQ.

This chain connects TRBV11-3 to TRBJ1-1; D unresolved. Germline values: CDR1 SGHNT, CDR2 YENEEA. This CDR3 spans 13 amino acids. Trimming stripped 5 bases from V and 0 bases from J, with 7 bases between. The CDR3 sequence: CASSRHLNTEAFF. The CDR3 nucleotides read TGTGCCAGCAGCCGACATTTGAACACTGAAGCTTTCTTT.

The CDR3 nucleotides are TGTGCCAGCAGCCGTAGAAGAATCGGCAATCAGCCCCAGCATTTT. As protein: CASSRRRIGNQPQHF. The chain is built from TRBV7-8 and TRBJ1-5; D remains ambiguous. Deletions cut 5 bases from V and 2 bases from J, with 13 bases between. Germline assignment: CDR1 SGHVS and CDR2 FQNEAQ. CDR3 length: 15 residues.

This chain links TRBV18 with TRBJ1-1, with 8 bases that match TRBD1. Losses at the gene ends were 9 bases for V and 8 bases for J; bases not matched to a gene: 8. Germline CDR1 KGHSH, CDR2 LQKENI. The CDR3 runs to 12 residues. Here the CDR3 DNA reads TGTGCCAGTTTTCGACAGGGGACCGAAGCTTTCTTT. Translation: CASFRQGTEAFF.

The rearrangement links TRBV6-4 to TRBJ1-6, with TRBD1 matching 12 bases. The CDR3 spans 15 residues. Germline assignment: CDR1 MRHNA and CDR2 SNTAGT. Losses at the gene ends were 2 bases for V and 10 bases for J; bases not matched to a gene: 3. CDR3: CASSDVGTGGSPLHF. The DNA of the CDR3 is TGTGCCAGCAGTGACGTCGGGACAGGGGGCTCACCCCTCCACTTT.

The CDR3 protein is CASSLALVKAFF. In nucleotides, the CDR3 is TGTGCCAGCAGTTTAGCGTTAGTCAAGGCTTTCTTT. V and J are TRBV12-3 or TRBV12-4 and TRBJ1-1; no clear D. V was clipped by 0 bases and J by 11 bases, with 10 bases between them. The CDR3 consists of 12 residues.

This sequence joins TRBV19 and TRBJ2-7, with D tentatively TRBD2 (7 bases). This CDR3 spans 15 amino acids. Between the trimmed V and J ends, which lost 4 bases and 9 bases, there was a span of 22 bases. CDR1 is LNHDA and CDR2 is SQIVND in the germline V gene (reference sequence). The DNA for the CDR3 is TGTGCCAGTAGTACAAACAGGGACGCGGGAGCGGGGCAGTACTTC. It translates to CASSTNRDAGAGQYF.

This clone has just one count. The CDR3 here is CASSVGGLSLYGYTF. In DNA form, the CDR3 reads TGTGCCAGCAGCGTAGGAGGCCTATCCCTCTATGGCTACACCTTC. This chain uses TRBV9 with TRBJ1-2, with D unclear. The CDR3 is 15 amino acids. Germline CDR1 is SGDLS and CDR2 is YYNGEE. V lost 0 bases to trimming and J lost 4 bases, with 13 bases between them.